This T cell receptor beta chain was recorded in a study of lymphopenia after photon versus proton radiotherapy. Whole-study findings and limits: Relative stability marked proton patients; photon patients lost diversity and naive cells. After the lymphocyte nadir, photon-treated repertoires showed oligoclonal expansion, especially of CD8+ Temra cells. Post-nadir TCR diversity decline inversely tracked overall survival among those who died.

Comments on this clone: Its antigen is unidentified.

Measured with immunoSEQ multiplex PCR; TCRdb has only the in-frame clones, and not every one. The sample has about 20,000 clones, 84% seen once. Trimming cost V 4 bases and J 4 bases; bases outside gene matches: 4. CDR1 is SQVTM, CDR2 ANQGSEA, per germline. The CDR3 totals 12 residues. The chain links TRBV29-1 to TRBJ2-7; 7 nucleotides align to TRBD1. The clonotype was recovered from a woman aged 50 to 60 with pancreatic cancer. The sample here was peripheral blood, taken from a patient treated with photon-based radiotherapy. The CDR3 protein is CSVVGQRYEQYF. CDR3 DNA: TGCAGCGTTGTGGGACAGAGATACGAGCAGTACTTC.